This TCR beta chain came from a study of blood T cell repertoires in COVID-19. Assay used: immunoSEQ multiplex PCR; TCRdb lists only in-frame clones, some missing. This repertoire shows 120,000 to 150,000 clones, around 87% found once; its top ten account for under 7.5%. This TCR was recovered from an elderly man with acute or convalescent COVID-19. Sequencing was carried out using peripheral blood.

CDR3 DNA: TGTGCCAGTACCCCCGCCCGGGGTCACGACTATGGCTACACCTTC. It codes for CASTPARGHDYGYTF. This rearrangement joins TRBV19 to TRBJ1-2; D is undetermined. In germline, CDR1 is LNHDA, CDR2 SQIVND (reference sequence). V lost 7 bases and J lost 3, with 18 bases in between. There are 15 residues in the CDR3.